This TCR beta chain was recovered during a study of OX40 agonist ivuxolimab in advanced cancers. Study observations and caveats: At doses 0.1 to 3.0 mg/kg, CD4+ and CD8+ clones expanded.

A remark on this clone: Its matching antigen is unknown.

The CDR3 is made up of 12 amino acids. Trimming stripped 2 bases from V and 10 bases from J, with 11 bases between. CDR1 is MDHEN and CDR2 is SYDVKM in the germline V gene. The assay was immunoSEQ multiplex PCR, and TCRdb's table has in-frame clones only and misses some. Among tens of thousands of clones, under 85% were seen once, and the ten largest hold over 3%. The receptor was isolated from an adult with an advanced solid tumor such as melanoma, head and neck, liver or kidney cancer. The rearrangement links TRBV28 to TRBJ1-1; D gene ambiguous. Material: CD4+ or CD8+ T cells sorted from blood, obtained in a trial of the OX40 agonist ivuxolimab. The CDR3 region has the DNA TGTGCCAGCAGTTTAGAAGTGCGACCAGCTTTCTTT. This gives the protein CASSLEVRPAFF.